The next 18 T cell receptor beta chains were all read from a single sample in a study of T-cell reconstitution after alpha-beta-depleted transplantation in children. A TCRbeta library incorporating unique molecular identifiers was prepared. TCRdb fed the PCR reads into MiXCR, producing one record per CDR3 protein. The table shows nearly 550,000 distinct CDR3 sequences, with roughly 18% occurring only once. Sequences were derived from PBMCs from the stem cell graft donor, sampled from the stem cell graft. The receptors come from a human donor who donated a stem cell graft to a child with acute lymphoblastic leukemia.

This clonotype was counted between two and nine times. The chain recombines TRBV3-1 with TRBJ2-5, with D possibly TRBD2 on 5 matching bases. The CDR3 is 16 amino acids. Trimming removed 4 bases from V and 5 bases from J, with 20 bases in between. Germline V CDR1 and CDR2: LGHDT, YNNKEL (reference sequence). CDR3 DNA: TGTGCCAGCAGCCGCCCCCAATTAGAGTTAGCGGAGACCCAGTACTTC. This codes for CASSRPQLELAETQYF.

This clonotype has ten or more counts. At one end, the junction sequence differs from germline, possibly due to a read error. The chain recombines TRBV5-1 with TRBJ1-4, with TRBD1 matching 9 bases. Germline V gives CDR1 SGHRS, CDR2 YFSETQ. This CDR3 has 14 amino acids. The CDR3 region is CASSLGQGNEKLFF. In nucleotides, the CDR3 is TGTGCCAGCAGCCTTGGACAGGGGAATGAAAAACTGTTTTTT. Full variable domain (rest looked up from reference TRBV5-1 and TRBJ1-4): KAGVTQTPRYLIKTRGQQVTLSCSPISGHRSVSWYQQTPGQGLQFLFEYFSETQRNKGNFPGRFSGRQFSNSRSEMNVSTLELGDSALYLCASSLGQGNEKLFFGSGTQLSVL.

This chain links TRBV7-9 with TRBJ1-1; TRBD1 aligns across 7 bases. Trimming removed 5 bases from V and 8 bases from J; junction bases left unmatched: 8. The CDR3 has 13 amino acids. CDR1 is SEHNR, CDR2 FQNEAQ, per germline (reference sequence). The CDR3, as DNA: TGTGCCAGCAGCGGAAACAGGGGCTGGGAAGCTTTCTTT. It translates to CASSGNRGWEAFF.

The chain links TRBV5-5 to TRBJ2-3; tentative D call: TRBD1 (6 bases). Germline V lookup: CDR1 SGHKS, CDR2 YYEKEE (reference sequence). Trimming removed 2 bases from V and 2 bases from J, with 21 bases in between. This CDR3 spans 18 amino acids. The CDR3 DNA reads as TGTGCCAGCAGCTTAAGAAAGGGGGTTATTGTGGTCACAGATACGCAGTATTTT. It yields the protein CASSLRKGVIVVTDTQYF.

This chain uses TRBV7-3 with TRBJ2-3; the match to TRBD2 covers 12 bases. The V segment lost 5 bases and the J segment 1 base; nucleotides outside the gene matches: 16. This CDR3 is built from 20 residues. In germline, CDR1 is SGHTA, CDR2 FQGTGA. Written as DNA, the CDR3 is TGTGCCAGCAGCCCCCGTGCGACTACCCGACTAGCGGGAGGCACAGATACGCAGTATTTT. Translated, it gives CASSPRATTRLAGGTDTQYF.

The chain uses TRBV12-3 or TRBV12-4 and TRBJ1-3; D remains ambiguous. The V end lost 2 bases, the J end lost 4 bases, and 6 bases lay between the germline ends. This CDR3 spans 13 amino acids. This CDR3 reads CASSLFPGNTIYF. The CDR3 DNA sequence: TGTGCCAGCAGTTTATTCCCAGGAAACACCATATATTTT.

This clonotype was observed at least ten times. This chain joins TRBV7-6 and TRBJ2-1; TRBD2 agrees at 8 bases. The CDR3 covers 13 residues. Trimming at V came to 5 bases and at J to 5 bases, leaving 2 bases not matched to a gene. Germline CDR1 is SGHVS and CDR2 is FNYEAQ. This chain's CDR3 is CASSPGLDNEQFF. CDR3 bases: TGTGCCAGCAGCCCGGGACTAGACAATGAGCAGTTCTTC.

The gene calls are TRBV13 and TRBJ2-7; no reliable D call. Germline-derived CDR1 and CDR2 are PRHDT and FYEKMQ (reference sequence). V lost 5 bases to trimming and J lost 4 bases, with 12 bases between them. CDR3 size: 13 residues. The CDR3 is CASSGPRIYEQYF. The CDR3 region has the DNA TGTGCCAGCAGCGGACCGCGTATTTACGAGCAGTACTTC.

This clonotype turned up a few times. The chain links TRBV9 to TRBJ2-1, with 9 bases fitting TRBD1. The germline CDR1 and CDR2 sequences are SGDLS and YYNGEE. Trimming at V came to 7 bases and at J to 1 base, leaving 9 bases not matched to a gene. This CDR3 contains 16 residues. The CDR3: CASGQGRAGSYNEQFF. The CDR3 bases are TGTGCCAGCGGACAGGGGCGGGCAGGGTCCTACAATGAGCAGTTCTTC.

This clonotype was counted a few times. The chain carries TRBV20-1 and TRBJ1-1; weak D call: TRBD1 (5 bases). V lost 3 bases and J 6 bases, leaving 20 bases between the germline ends. This CDR3 spans 15 amino acids. Germline V lookup: CDR1 DFQATT, CDR2 SNEGSKA (reference sequence). CDR3 DNA sequence: TGCAGTGCTAGTCAATCGGAAAGGGGAGTCGCTGAAGCTTTCTTT. Protein: CSASQSERGVAEAFF.

The V call is TRBV20-1, the J call TRBJ2-1, with TRBD2 identical over 10 bases. V shed 1 base and J 3 bases; nucleotides not matched to a gene: 12. CDR1 DFQATT and CDR2 SNEGSKA come from the germline V gene (reference sequence). This CDR3 is built from 18 residues. CDR3 sequence (DNA): TGCAGTGCTAGAGCCTACCCCGGACTAGCGGATTACTACAATGAGCAGTTCTTC. Its protein is CSARAYPGLADYYNEQFF.

In this sample, this clonotype turned up a few times. The chain links TRBV20-1 to TRBJ2-7; either TRBD1 or TRBD2 may supply D (5 bases each). Germline CDR1 DFQATT, CDR2 SNEGSKA (reference sequence). CDR3 length equals 11 residues. V lost 3 bases to trimming and J lost 5 bases, with 8 bases between them. The CDR3 is CSARWGNEQYF. CDR3 in DNA: TGCAGTGCTAGGTGGGGGAACGAGCAGTACTTC.

The V gene is TRBV20-1, the J gene TRBJ2-4; D unresolved. Trimming removed 0 bases from V and 0 bases from J, with 12 bases in between. This CDR3 is 16 amino acids long. Germline-derived CDR1 and CDR2 are DFQATT and SNEGSKA (reference sequence). CDR3 sequence: CSARDHGVLAKNIQYF. The DNA of the CDR3 is TGCAGTGCTAGAGATCATGGGGTTCTAGCCAAAAACATTCAGTACTTC.

This clonotype was observed a handful of times. The rearrangement joins TRBV7-9 to TRBJ2-1; perhaps TRBD2 as D (5 bases). The CDR3 length is 16 residues. V lost 3 bases, J lost 4 bases, and 16 bases lay in between. Looked up from germline, CDR1 is SEHNR and CDR2 is FQNEAQ (reference sequence). The CDR3 DNA reads TGTGCCAGCAGCTTTCACACGGGGTCCTCATACAATGAGCAGTTCTTC. This translates into CASSFHTGSSYNEQFF.

This clonotype was detected only a few times. The genes are TRBV4-2 and TRBJ1-1; TRBD1 agrees at 7 bases. Per the germline V gene, CDR1 is LGHNA and CDR2 is YNFKEQ. This CDR3 is built from 16 residues. Germline trimming cut 0 bases from V and 2 bases from J; bases unmatched to any gene: 6. CDR3: CASSQDWTGGNTEAFF. The CDR3 DNA reads TGTGCCAGCAGCCAAGATTGGACAGGTGGAAACACTGAAGCTTTCTTT.

This clonotype showed up just a few times. The gene calls are TRBV5-1 and TRBJ2-7; D is unclear. V was clipped by 0 bases and J by 2 bases, with 9 bases between them. The V gene's germline CDR1 is SGHRS and CDR2 YFSETQ. The CDR3 loop spans 14 amino acids. The CDR3 DNA is TGCGCCAGCAGCTTGGCCGCAGCAACCTACGAGCAGTACTTC. Protein product: CASSLAAATYEQYF.

This clonotype was observed a handful of times. The V and J genes are TRBV7-4 and TRBJ2-2; TRBD2 matches at 9 bases. The germline V gene encodes CDR1 SGHVT and CDR2 SQSDAQ. Trimming cost V 2 bases and J 1 base; bases outside gene matches: 8. CDR3 size: 18 residues. The CDR3 reads CASSLLLAGTGNTGELFF. As DNA, the CDR3 is TGTGCCAGCAGCTTACTGCTAGCGGGGACGGGGAACACCGGGGAGCTGTTTTTT.

V and J are TRBV20-1 and TRBJ2-5; 7 nucleotides align to TRBD1. V trimming: 8 bases; J trimming: 6 bases; junction bases outside the gene matches: 3. Germline loops: CDR1 DFQATT, CDR2 SNEGSKA (reference sequence). The CDR3 runs 10 residues. CDR3 nucleotides: TGCAGTAACAGGGGCAAGACCCAGTACTTC. Its protein product is CSNRGKTQYF.